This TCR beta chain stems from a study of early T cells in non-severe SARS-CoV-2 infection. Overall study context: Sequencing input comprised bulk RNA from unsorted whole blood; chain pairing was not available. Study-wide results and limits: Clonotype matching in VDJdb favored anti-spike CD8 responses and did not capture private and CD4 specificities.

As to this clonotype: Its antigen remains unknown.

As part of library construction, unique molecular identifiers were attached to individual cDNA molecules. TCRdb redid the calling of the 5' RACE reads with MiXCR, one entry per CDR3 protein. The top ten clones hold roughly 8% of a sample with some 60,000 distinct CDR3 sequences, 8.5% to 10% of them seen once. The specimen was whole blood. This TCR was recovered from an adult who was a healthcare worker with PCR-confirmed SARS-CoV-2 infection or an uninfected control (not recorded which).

This CDR3 is CATSEGGTGKNIQYF. CDR3 DNA: TGTGCCACCAGTGAGGGCGGGACAGGAAAAAACATTCAGTACTTC. The chain recombines TRBV24-1 with TRBJ2-4, with 8 bases aligning to TRBD1. Germline trimming cut 4 bases from V and 4 bases from J; bases unmatched to any gene: 5. Germline CDR1 KGHDR, CDR2 SFDVKD. CDR3 length: 15 residues.